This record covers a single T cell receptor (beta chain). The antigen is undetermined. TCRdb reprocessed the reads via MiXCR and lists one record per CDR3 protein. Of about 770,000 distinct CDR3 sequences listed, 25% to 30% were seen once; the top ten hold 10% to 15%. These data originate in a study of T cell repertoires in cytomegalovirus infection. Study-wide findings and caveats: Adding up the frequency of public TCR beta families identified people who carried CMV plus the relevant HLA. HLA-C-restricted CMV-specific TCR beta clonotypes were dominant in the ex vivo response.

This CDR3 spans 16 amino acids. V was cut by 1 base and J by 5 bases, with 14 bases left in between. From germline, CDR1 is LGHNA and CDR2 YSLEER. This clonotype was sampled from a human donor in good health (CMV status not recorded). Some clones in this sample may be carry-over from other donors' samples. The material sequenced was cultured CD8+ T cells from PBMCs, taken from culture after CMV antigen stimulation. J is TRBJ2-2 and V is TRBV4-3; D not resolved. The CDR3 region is CASSQGLGSRTGELFF. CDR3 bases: TGCGCCAGCAGCCAAGGGTTGGGCAGCCGGACCGGGGAGCTGTTTTTT.